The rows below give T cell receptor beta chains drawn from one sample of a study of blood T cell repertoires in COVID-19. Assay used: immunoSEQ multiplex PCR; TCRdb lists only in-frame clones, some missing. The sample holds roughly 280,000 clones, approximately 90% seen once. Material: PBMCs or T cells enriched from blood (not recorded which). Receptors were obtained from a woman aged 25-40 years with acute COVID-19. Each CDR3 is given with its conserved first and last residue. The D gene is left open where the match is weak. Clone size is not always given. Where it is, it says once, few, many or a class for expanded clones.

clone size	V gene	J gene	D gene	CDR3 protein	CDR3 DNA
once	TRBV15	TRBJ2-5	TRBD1	CATSRGGTGTEETQYF	TGTGCCACCAGCAGAGGAGGGACCGGGACAGAAGAGACCCAGTACTTC
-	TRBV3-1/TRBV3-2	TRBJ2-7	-	CASSQVEAEQYF	TGTGCCAGCAGCCAAGTGGAGGCCGAGCAGTACTTC
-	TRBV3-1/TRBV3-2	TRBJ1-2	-	CASSQRGAYYGYTF	TGTGCCAGCAGCCAACGGGGGGCTTACTATGGCTACACCTTC
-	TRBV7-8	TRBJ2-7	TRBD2	CASSFIAGEQYF	TGTGCCAGCAGCTTCATAGCGGGTGAGCAGTACTTC
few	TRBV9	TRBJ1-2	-	CASSVGGDYGYTF	TGTGCCAGCAGCGTAGGGGGGGACTATGGCTACACCTTC
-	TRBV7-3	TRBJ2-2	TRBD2	CASSLYRTSGSTGELFF	TGTGCCAGCAGTCTATACAGGACTAGCGGGAGTACCGGGGAGCTGTTTTTT
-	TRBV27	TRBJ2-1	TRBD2	CASGSSGDFYNEQFF	TGTGCCAGCGGCTCAAGCGGGGACTTTTACAATGAGCAGTTCTTC
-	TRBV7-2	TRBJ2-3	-	CASSPSGPLGADTQYF	TGTGCCAGCAGCCCCTCGGGTCCCTTAGGTGCAGATACGCAGTATTTT
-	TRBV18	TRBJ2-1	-	CASSPNEDNEQFF	TGTGCCAGCTCACCTAATGAGGACAATGAGCAGTTCTTC
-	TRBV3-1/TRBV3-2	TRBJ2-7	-	CASSRTKDSLSVEQYF	TGTGCCAGCAGCCGAACGAAAGACTCCCTGAGTGTCGAGCAGTACTTC
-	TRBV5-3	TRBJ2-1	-	CARSLASQRNNEQFF	TGTGCCAGAAGCTTGGCATCGCAGCGCAACAATGAGCAGTTCTTC
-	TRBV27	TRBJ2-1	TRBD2	CASSLLAGTYNEQFF	TGTGCCAGCAGTTTACTAGCGGGCACCTACAATGAGCAGTTCTTC
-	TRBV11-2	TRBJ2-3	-	CASSFSPGVALARTDTQYF	TGTGCCAGCAGCTTCTCCCCGGGGGTAGCCCTCGCCCGCACAGATACGCAGTATTTT
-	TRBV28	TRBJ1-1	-	CASSLSPPQGQAFF	TGTGCCAGCAGTTTATCCCCCCCGCAGGGCCAAGCTTTCTTT
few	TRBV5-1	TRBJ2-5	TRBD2	CASTSGRAGETQYF	TGCGCCAGCACTAGCGGGAGGGCGGGGGAGACCCAGTACTTC
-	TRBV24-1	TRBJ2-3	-	CATGITGNIDTQYF	TGTGCCACCGGCATTACAGGGAATATAGATACGCAGTATTTT
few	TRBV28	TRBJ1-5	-	CASSYLKQHQPQHF	TGTGCCAGCAGTTACCTTAAACAACATCAGCCCCAGCATTTT
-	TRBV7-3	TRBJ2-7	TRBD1	CASSLEGGLDEQYF	TGTGCCAGCAGCTTGGAAGGGGGCCTCGACGAGCAGTACTTC
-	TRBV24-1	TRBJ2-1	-	CATSEGTYNEQFF	TGTGCCACCAGTGAGGGGACTTACAATGAGCAGTTCTTC
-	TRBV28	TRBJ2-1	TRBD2	CASTPSSGSSEQFF	TGTGCCAGCACCCCATCTAGCGGGAGTTCTGAGCAGTTCTTC
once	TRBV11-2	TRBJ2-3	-	CASSDDYMAQYF	TGTGCCAGCAGCGATGACTATATGGCGCAGTATTTT
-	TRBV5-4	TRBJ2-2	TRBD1	CASSKETGGSGELFF	TGTGCCAGCAGCAAAGAGACAGGGGGATCCGGGGAGCTGTTTTTT
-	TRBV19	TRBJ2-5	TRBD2	CASSGGSGMQETQYF	TGTGCCAGTAGTGGGGGGAGCGGGATGCAAGAGACCCAGTACTTC
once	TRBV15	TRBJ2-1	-	CATSMEGQPYSDEQFF	TGTGCCACCAGCATGGAAGGACAGCCTTATTCCGATGAGCAGTTCTTC
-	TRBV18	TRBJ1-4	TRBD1	CASSPTGADNEKLFF	TGTGCCAGCTCACCCACAGGGGCTGATAATGAAAAACTGTTTTTT
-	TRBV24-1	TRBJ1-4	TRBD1	CATSDRTGGSPATNEKLFF	TGTGCCACCAGTGACCGGACAGGGGGATCCCCTGCAACTAATGAAAAACTGTTTTTT
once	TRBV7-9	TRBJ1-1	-	CASSVVGPEAFF	TGTGCCAGCAGCGTCGTTGGCCCCGAAGCTTTCTTT
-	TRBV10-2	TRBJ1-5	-	CASSEEVLGGQPQHF	TGCGCCAGCAGTGAGGAAGTTTTGGGAGGTCAGCCCCAGCATTTT
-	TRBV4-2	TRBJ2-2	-	CASSQPMTAWGGELFF	TGTGCCAGCAGCCAACCAATGACAGCCTGGGGCGGGGAGCTGTTTTTT
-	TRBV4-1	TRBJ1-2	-	CASSQELRTAPYGYTF	TGCGCCAGCAGCCAAGAACTTAGGACAGCCCCCTATGGCTACACCTTC
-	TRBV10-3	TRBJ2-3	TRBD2	CAISEGLAGGDTQYF	TGTGCCATCAGTGAAGGGCTAGCGGGAGGAGATACGCAGTATTTT
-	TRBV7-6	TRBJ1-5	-	CASSSTVNQPQHF	TGTGCCAGCAGCTCGACAGTCAATCAGCCCCAGCATTTT
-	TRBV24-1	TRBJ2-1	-	CATSDQGQLNEQFF	TGTGCCACCAGTGACCAAGGACAGCTCAATGAGCAGTTCTTC
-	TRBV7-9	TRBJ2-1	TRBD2	CASSLGLADDEQFF	TGTGCCAGCAGCTTAGGGCTAGCGGACGATGAGCAGTTCTTC
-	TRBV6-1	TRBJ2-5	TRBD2	CASSEAGGVWETQYF	TGTGCCAGCAGTGAGGCGGGGGGCGTTTGGGAGACCCAGTACTTC
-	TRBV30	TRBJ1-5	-	CAWSVQDNQPQHF	TGTGCCTGGAGTGTCCAGGACAATCAGCCCCAGCATTTT
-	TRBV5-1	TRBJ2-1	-	CASSLWGRQGEQFF	TGCGCCAGCAGCTTGTGGGGGCGCCAGGGTGAGCAGTTCTTC
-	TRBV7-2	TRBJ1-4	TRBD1	CASSPQGSNEKLFF	TGTGCCAGCAGCCCACAGGGGAGCAATGAAAAACTGTTTTTT
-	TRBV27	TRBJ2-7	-	CASSLDFQQGNYEQYF	TGTGCCAGCAGTTTAGATTTCCAGCAGGGGAACTACGAGCAGTACTTC
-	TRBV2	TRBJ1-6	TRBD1	CASRGTGQGSSPLHF	TGTGCCAGCAGGGGAACGGGACAGGGGAGTTCACCCCTCCACTTT
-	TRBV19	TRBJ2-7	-	CASSPGLSYEQYF	TGTGCCAGTAGCCCAGGGTTGTCATACGAGCAGTACTTC
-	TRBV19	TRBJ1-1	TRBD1	CASRTGGGTEAFF	TGTGCCAGTAGGACAGGGGGCGGCACTGAAGCTTTCTTT
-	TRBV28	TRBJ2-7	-	CASSFVSSAPEQYF	TGTGCCAGCAGTTTTGTTTCGTCTGCGCCCGAGCAGTACTTC
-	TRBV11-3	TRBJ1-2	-	CASSAGLDGYTF	TGTGCCAGCAGCGCAGGACTGGATGGCTACACCTTC
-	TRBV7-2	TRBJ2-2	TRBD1	CASSKQGASTGELFF	TGTGCCAGCAGCAAGCAGGGGGCGAGCACCGGGGAGCTGTTTTTT
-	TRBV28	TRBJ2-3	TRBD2	CASGRTSGTDTQYF	TGTGCCAGCGGACGGACTAGCGGGACAGATACGCAGTATTTT
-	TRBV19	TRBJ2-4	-	CASSQSGSAKNIQYF	TGTGCCAGTAGTCAGTCAGGGTCGGCCAAAAACATTCAGTACTTC
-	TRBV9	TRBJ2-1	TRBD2	CASSVARDGTSGSSYNEQFF	TGTGCCAGCAGCGTAGCTCGGGACGGGACTAGCGGGAGCTCCTACAATGAGCAGTTCTTC
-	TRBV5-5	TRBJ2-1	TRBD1	CASSWTGNEQFF	TGTGCCAGCAGCTGGACAGGGAACGAGCAGTTCTTC
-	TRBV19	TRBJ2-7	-	CASSRDLTSSYEQYF	TGTGCCAGTTCTAGAGACTTGACGAGCTCCTACGAGCAGTACTTC
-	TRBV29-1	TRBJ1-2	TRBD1	CSVVTGAYGYTF	TGCAGCGTGGTTACAGGGGCCTATGGCTACACCTTC
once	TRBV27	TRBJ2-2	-	CASSLPTGTGELFF	TGTGCCAGCAGTTTGCCGACAGGCACCGGGGAGCTGTTTTTT
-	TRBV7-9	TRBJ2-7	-	CASSLPPRDYEQYF	TGTGCCAGCAGCTTACCCCCGAGGGACTACGAGCAGTACTTC